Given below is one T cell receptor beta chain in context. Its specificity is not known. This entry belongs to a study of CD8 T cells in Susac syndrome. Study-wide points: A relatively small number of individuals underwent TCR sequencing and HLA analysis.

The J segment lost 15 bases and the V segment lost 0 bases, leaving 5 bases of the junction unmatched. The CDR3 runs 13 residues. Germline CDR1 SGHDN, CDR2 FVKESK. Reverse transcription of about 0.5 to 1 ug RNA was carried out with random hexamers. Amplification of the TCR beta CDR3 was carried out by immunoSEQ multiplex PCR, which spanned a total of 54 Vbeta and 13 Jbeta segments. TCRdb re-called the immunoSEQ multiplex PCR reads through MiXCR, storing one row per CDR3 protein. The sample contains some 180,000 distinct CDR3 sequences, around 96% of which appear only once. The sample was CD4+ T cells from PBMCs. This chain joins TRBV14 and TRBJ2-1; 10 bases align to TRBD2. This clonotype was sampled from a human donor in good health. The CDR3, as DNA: TGTGCCAGCAGCCAAGAAGGGCTAGCGGGAGCGTTCTTC. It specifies CASSQEGLAGAFF.